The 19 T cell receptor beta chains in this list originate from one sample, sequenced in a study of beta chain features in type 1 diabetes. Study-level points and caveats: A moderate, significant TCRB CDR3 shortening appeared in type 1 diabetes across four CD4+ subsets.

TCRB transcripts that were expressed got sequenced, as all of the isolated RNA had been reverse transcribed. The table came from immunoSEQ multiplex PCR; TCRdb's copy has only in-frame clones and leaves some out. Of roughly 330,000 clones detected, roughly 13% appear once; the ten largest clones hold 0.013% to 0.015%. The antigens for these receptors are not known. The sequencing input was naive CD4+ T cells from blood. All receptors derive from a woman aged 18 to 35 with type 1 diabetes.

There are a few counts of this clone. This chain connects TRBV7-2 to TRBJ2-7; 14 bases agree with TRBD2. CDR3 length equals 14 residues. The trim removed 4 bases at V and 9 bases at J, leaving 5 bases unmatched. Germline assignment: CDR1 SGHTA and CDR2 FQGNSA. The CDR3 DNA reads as TGTGCCAGCAGCTCGGGACTAGCGGGAGTAATGCAGTACTTC. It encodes CASSSGLAGVMQYF.

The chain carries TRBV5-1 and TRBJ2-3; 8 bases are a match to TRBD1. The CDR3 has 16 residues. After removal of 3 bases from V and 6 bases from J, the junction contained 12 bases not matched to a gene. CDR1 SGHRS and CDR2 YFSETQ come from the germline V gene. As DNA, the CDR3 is TGCGCCAGCAGCTATGGACAGGGCACTTTTTCGGATACGCAGTATTTT. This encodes CASSYGQGTFSDTQYF.

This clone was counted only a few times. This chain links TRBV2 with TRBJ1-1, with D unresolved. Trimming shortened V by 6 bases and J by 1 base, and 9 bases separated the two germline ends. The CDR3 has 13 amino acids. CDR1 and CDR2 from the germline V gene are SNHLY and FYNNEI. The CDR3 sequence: CASRPRQNTEAFF. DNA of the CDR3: TGTGCCAGCAGGCCCAGACAGAACACTGAAGCTTTCTTT.

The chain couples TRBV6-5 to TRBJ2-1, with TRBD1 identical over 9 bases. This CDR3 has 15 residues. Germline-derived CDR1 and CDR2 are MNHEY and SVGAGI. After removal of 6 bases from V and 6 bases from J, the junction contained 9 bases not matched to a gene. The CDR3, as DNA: TGTGCCAGCAGGGGACCCGGGACAGGGTCCAATGAGCAGTTCTTC. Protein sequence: CASRGPGTGSNEQFF.

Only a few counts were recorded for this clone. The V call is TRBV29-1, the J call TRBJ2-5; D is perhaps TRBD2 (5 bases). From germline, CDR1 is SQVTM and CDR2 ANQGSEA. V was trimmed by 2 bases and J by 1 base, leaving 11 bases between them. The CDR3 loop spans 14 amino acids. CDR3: CSVEKQAAQETQYF. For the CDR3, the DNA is TGCAGCGTTGAAAAGCAAGCGGCCCAAGAGACCCAGTACTTC. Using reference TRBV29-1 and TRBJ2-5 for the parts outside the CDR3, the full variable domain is SAVISQKPSRDICQRGTSLTIQCQVDSQVTMMFWYRQQPGQSLTLIATANQGSEATYESGFVIDKFPISRPNLTFSTLTVSNMSPEDSSIYLCSVEKQAAQETQYFGPGTRLLVL.

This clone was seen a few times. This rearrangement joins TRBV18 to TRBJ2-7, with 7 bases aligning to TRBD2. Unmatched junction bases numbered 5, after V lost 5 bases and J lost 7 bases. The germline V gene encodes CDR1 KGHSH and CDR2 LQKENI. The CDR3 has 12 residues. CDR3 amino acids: CASSGGSSEQYV. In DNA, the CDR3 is TGTGCCAGCTCAGGCGGGAGTTCTGAGCAGTACGTC.

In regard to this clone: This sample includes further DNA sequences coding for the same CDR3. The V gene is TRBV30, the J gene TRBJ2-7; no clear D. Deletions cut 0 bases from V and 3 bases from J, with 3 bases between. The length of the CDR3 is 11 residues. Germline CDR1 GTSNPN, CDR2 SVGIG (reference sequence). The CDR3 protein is CAWSVLYEQYF. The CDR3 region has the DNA TGTGCCTGGAGTGTCCTCTACGAGCAGTACTTC.

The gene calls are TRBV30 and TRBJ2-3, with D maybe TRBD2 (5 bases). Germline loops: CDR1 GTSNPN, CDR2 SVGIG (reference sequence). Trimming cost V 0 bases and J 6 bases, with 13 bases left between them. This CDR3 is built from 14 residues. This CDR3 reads CAWSVRSPGDTQYF. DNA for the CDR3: TGTGCCTGGAGTGTCAGGTCCCCGGGGGATACGCAGTATTTT.

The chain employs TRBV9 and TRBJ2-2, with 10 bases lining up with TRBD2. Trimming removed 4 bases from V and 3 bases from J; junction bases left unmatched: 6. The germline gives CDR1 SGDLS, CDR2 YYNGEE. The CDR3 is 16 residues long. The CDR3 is CASSPRGLAYTGELFF. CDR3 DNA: TGTGCCAGCAGCCCCAGGGGACTAGCGTACACCGGGGAGCTGTTTTTT.

The CDR3 is CASSPTSGRARAQETQYF. CDR3 DNA sequence: TGTGCCAGTAGCCCGACTAGCGGGAGGGCCCGGGCACAAGAGACCCAGTACTTC. The rearrangement links TRBV19 to TRBJ2-5, with 14 bases matching TRBD2. Germline V gene lookup returns CDR1 LNHDA and CDR2 SQIVND (reference sequence). V shed 6 bases, J shed 2 bases, and the junction held 11 bases outside the gene matches. This CDR3 region has 18 residues.

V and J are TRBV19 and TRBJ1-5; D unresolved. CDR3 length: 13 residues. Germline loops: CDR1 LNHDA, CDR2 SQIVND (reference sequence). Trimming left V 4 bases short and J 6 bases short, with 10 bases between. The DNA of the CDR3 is TGTGCCAGTAGTACCCCTCGAGCTCAGCCCCAGCATTTT. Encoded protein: CASSTPRAQPQHF.

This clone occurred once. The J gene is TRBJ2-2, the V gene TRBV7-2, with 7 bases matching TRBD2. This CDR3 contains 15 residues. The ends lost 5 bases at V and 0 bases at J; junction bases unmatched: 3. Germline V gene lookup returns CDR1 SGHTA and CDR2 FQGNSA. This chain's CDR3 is CASSGGGTNTGELFF. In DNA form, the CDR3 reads TGTGCCAGCAGCGGCGGGGGAACGAACACCGGGGAGCTGTTTTTT.

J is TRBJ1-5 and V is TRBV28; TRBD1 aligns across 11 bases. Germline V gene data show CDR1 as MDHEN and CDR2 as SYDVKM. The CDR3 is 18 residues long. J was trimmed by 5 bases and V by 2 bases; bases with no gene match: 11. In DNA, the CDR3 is TGTGCCAGCAGTTTAAGTTTTATCCGGACAGGGGGCTATCAGCCCCAGCATTTT. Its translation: CASSLSFIRTGGYQPQHF.

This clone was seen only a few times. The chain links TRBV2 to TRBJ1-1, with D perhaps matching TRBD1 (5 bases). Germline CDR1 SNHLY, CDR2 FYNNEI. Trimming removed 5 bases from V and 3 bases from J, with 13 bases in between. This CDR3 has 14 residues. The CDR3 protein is CASSLKGGDTEAFF. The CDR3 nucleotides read TGTGCCAGCAGTCTCAAGGGAGGGGACACTGAAGCTTTCTTT.

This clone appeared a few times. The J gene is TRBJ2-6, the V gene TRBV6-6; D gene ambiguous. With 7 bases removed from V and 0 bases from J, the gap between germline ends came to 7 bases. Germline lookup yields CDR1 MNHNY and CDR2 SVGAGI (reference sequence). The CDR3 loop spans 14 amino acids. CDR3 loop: CASTVLSGANVLTF. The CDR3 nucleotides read TGTGCCAGCACAGTCCTCTCTGGGGCCAACGTCCTGACTTTC.

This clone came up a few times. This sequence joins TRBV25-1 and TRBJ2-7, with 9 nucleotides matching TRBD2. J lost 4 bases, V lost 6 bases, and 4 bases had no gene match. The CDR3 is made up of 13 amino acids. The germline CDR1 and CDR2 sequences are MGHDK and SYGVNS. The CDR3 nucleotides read TGTGCCAGCAGAGGACTAGCGTTGTACGAGCAGTACTTC. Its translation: CASRGLALYEQYF.

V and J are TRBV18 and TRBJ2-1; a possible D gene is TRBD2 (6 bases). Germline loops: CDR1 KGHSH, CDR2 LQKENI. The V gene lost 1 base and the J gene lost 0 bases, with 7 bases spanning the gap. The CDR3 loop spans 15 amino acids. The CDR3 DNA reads TGTGCCAGCTCACCACGCGGGGACTCCTACAATGAGCAGTTCTTC. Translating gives CASSPRGDSYNEQFF.

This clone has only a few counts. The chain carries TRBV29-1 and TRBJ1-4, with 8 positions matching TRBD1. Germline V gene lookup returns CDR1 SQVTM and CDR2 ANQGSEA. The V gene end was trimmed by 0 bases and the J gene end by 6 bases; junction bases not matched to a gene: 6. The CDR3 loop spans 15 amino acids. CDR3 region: CSVEESGQGYEKLFF. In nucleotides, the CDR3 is TGCAGCGTTGAAGAAAGCGGACAGGGTTATGAAAAACTGTTTTTT.

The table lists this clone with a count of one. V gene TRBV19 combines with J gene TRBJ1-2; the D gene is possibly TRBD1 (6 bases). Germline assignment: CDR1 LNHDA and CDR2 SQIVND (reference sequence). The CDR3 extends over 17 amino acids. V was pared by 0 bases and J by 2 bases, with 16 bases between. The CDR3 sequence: CASSIDLAGAYNYGYTF. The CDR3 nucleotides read TGTGCCAGTAGTATAGATCTCGCAGGGGCTTACAACTATGGCTACACCTTC.